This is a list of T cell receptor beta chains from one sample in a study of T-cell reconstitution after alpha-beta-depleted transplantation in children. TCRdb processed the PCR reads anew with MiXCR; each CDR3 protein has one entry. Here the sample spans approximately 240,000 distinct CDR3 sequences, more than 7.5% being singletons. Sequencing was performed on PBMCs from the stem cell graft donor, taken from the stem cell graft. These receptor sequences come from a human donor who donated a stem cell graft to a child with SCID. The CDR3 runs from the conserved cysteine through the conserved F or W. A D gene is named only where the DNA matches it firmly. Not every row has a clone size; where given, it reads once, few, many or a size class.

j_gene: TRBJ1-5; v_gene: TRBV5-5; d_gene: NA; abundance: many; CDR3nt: TGTGCCAGCAGCTTGCGTCAGGGGACCAATCAGCCCCAGCATTTT; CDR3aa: CASSLRQGTNQPQHF
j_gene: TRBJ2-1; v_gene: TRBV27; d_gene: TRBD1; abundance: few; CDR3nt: TGTGCCAGCAGCGGACAGGGATTCTACAATGAGCAGTTCTTC; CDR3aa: CASSGQGFYNEQFF
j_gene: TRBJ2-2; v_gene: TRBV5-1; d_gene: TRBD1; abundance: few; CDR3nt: TGCGCCAGCAGCGGGTCGGGACAGATGAACACCGGGGAGCTGTTTTTT; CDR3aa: CASSGSGQMNTGELFF
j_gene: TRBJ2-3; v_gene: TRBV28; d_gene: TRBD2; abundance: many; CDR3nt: TGTGCCAGCTCCTTTGCCCGGGGGGGCCGGACAGATACGCAGTATTTT; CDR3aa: CASSFARGGRTDTQYF
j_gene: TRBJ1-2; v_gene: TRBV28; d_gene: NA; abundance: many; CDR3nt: TGTGCCAGCAGTTTTGGTCCACGGACCGGGGGCTACACCTTC; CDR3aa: CASSFGPRTGGYTF
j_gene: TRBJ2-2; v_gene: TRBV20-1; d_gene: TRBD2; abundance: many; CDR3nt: TGCAGTGTCGGGAGGGAGAACACCGGGGAGCTGTTTTTT; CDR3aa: CSVGRENTGELFF
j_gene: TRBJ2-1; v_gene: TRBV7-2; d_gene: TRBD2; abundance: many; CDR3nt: TGTGCCAGCAGCCCCACGACTAGCGGGGGCTACAATGAGCAGTTCTTC; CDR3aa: CASSPTTSGGYNEQFF
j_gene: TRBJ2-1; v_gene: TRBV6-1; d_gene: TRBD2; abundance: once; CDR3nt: TGTGCCAGCAGTGAAGGGACTAGCGGGGTTGAGCAGTTCTTC; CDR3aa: CASSEGTSGVEQFF
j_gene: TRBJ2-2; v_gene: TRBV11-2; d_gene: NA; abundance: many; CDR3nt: TGTGCCAGCAGCCCTTCAGGGGACCCGAACACCGGGGAGCTGTTTTTT; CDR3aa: CASSPSGDPNTGELFF
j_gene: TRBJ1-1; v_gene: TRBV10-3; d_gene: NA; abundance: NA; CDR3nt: TGTGCCATCACGAACGAGCAGAAGAAGAACACTGAAGCTTTCTTT; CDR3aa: CAITNEQKKNTEAFF
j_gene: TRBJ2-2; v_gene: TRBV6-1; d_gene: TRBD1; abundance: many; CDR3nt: TGTGCCAGCACCCCCGAATCCGGGACAGGCGACACCGGGGAGCTGTTTTTT; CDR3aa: CASTPESGTGDTGELFF
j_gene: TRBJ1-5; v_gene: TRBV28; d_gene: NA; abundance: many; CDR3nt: TGTGCCAGCAACCCCGGTGGGGGTATAGGTCAGCCCCAGCATTTT; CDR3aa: CASNPGGGIGQPQHF
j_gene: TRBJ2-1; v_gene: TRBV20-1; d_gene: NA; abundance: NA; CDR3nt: TGCAGTGCTAGAGATCTTTCGAACTCCTACAATGAGCAGTTCTTC; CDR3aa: CSARDLSNSYNEQFF
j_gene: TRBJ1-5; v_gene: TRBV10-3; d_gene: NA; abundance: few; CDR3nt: TGTGCCATCAGTGAGTCGGAGTGGAGTCAGCCCCAGCATTTT; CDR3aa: CAISESEWSQPQHF
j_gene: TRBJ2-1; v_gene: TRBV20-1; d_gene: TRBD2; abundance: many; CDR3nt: TGCAGGGTAGCGGGGGGAATCTACAATGAGCAGTTCTTC; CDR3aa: CRVAGGIYNEQFF
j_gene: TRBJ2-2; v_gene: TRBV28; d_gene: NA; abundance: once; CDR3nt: TGTGCCAGCACCAAAAGGGGGGGAGGTGTCGGGGAGCTGTTTTTT; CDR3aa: CASTKRGGGVGELFF
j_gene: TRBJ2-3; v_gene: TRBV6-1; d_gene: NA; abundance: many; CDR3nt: TGTGCCAGCAGTCCCGGGTATACAGATACGCAGTATTTT; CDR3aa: CASSPGYTDTQYF
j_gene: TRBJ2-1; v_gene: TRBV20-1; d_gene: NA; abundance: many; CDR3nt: TGCAGTGCTAGAGCCGGGACCCCGGGGGTTAATGAGCAGTTCTTC; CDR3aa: CSARAGTPGVNEQFF
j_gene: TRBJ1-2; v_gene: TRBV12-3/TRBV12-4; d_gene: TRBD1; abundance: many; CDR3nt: TGTGCCAGCAGTATACGACAGGGGACGTATGGCTACACCTTC; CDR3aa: CASSIRQGTYGYTF
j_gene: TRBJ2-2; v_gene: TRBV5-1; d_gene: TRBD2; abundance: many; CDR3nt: TGCGCCAGCAGCTTGTTATACAGCGGGGGGCTATACACCGGGGAGCTGTTTTTT; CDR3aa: CASSLLYSGGLYTGELFF
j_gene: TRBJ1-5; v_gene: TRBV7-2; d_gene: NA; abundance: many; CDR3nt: TGTGCCAGCAGCTTAGAGGGTTTGCCGTGGCAGCCCCAGCATTTT; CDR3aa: CASSLEGLPWQPQHF
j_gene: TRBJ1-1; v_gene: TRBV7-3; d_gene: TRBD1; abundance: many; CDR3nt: TGTGCCAGCAGCTTAAATCCAGGGGGCACTGAAGCTTTCTTT; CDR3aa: CASSLNPGGTEAFF
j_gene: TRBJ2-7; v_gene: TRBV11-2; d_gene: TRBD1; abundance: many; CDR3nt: TGTGCCAGCAGCTTAGGACCCGTCACAGGGGGCACCCCCTACGAGCAGTACTTC; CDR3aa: CASSLGPVTGGTPYEQYF
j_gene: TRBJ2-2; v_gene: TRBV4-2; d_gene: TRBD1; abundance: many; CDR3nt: TGTGCCAGCAGGCCCCGACAGGGGGGCTTGGACGGGGAGCTGTTTTTT; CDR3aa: CASRPRQGGLDGELFF
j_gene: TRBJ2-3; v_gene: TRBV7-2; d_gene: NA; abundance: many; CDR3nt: TGTGCCAGCAGCTTTCGGTGGGAAGGTACGCAGTATTTT; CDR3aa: CASSFRWEGTQYF
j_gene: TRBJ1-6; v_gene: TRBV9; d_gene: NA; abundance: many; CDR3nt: TGTGCCAGCAGCGTAGAAGGGAAGGTGGATTCACCCCTCCACTTT; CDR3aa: CASSVEGKVDSPLHF
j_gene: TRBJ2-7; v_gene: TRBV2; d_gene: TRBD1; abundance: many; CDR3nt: TGTGCCAGCATGGGGACAGGGGCCTACGAGCAGTACTTC; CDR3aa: CASMGTGAYEQYF
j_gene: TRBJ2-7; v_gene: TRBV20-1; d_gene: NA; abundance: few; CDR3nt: TGCAGTGCTAGTGGACAGCTGAACGAGCAGTACTTC; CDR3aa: CSASGQLNEQYF
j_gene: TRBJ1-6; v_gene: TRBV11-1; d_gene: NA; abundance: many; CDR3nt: TGTGCCAGCAGCTTAGCGGCGTCCTTTGGGGTAGGGGTAAATTCACCCCTCCACTTT; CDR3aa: CASSLAASFGVGVNSPLHF
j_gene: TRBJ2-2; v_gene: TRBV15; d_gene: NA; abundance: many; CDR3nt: TGTGCCACCAGCAGAGATATAAGGACCGGGGAGCTGTTTTTT; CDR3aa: CATSRDIRTGELFF
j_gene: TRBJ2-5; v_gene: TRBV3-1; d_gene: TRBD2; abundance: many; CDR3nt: TGTGCCAGCAGTCCACGACTGACTAGCGGGGGACTCCAAGAGACCCAGTACTTC; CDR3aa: CASSPRLTSGGLQETQYF
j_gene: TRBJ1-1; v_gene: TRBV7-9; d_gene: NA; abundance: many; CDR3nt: TGTGCCAGCTCCGGGATGTTTGGCACTGAAGCTTTCTTT; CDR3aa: CASSGMFGTEAFF
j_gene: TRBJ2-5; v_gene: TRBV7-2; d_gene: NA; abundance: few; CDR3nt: TGTGCCAGCAGCCCGGACAGAGTCGGGACCCAGTACTTC; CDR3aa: CASSPDRVGTQYF
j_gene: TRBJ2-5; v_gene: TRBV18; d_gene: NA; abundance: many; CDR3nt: TGTGCCAGCTCGCCAGGAATCCAAGAGACCCAGTACTTC; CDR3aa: CASSPGIQETQYF
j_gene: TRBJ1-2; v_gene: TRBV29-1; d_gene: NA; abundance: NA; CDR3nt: TGCAGCGTTGAAATGGGCAGCGGGTATGGCTACACCTTC; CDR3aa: CSVEMGSGYGYTF
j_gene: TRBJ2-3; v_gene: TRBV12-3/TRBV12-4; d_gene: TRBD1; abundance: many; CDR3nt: TGTGCCAGCAGTTTGGGGACAGGGGGGACAGATACGCAGTATTTT; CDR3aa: CASSLGTGGTDTQYF
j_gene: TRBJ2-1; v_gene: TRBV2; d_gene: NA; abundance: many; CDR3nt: TGTGCCAGCAGATACAGGGTGAAGGAATCAAGGGACAATGAGCAGTTCTTC; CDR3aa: CASRYRVKESRDNEQFF
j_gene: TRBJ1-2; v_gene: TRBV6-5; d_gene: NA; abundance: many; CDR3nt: TGTGCCAGCAGTTACTCCCCAGGGGCAGGGCGGTATGGCTACACCTTC; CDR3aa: CASSYSPGAGRYGYTF
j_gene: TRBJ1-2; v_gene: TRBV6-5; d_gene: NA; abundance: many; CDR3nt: TGTGCCAGCAGTTCCAACAGGGAGGTGGGAGGCTACACCTTC; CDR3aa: CASSSNREVGGYTF
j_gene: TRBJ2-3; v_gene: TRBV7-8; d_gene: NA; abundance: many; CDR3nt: TGTGCCAGCTCACGAGAGGGCACAGATACGCAGTATTTT; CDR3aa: CASSREGTDTQYF
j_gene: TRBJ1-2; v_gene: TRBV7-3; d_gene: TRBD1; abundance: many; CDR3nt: TGTGCCAGCAGCTTAAATCCTTCCGGGACAGTCTATGGCTACACCTTC; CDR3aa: CASSLNPSGTVYGYTF